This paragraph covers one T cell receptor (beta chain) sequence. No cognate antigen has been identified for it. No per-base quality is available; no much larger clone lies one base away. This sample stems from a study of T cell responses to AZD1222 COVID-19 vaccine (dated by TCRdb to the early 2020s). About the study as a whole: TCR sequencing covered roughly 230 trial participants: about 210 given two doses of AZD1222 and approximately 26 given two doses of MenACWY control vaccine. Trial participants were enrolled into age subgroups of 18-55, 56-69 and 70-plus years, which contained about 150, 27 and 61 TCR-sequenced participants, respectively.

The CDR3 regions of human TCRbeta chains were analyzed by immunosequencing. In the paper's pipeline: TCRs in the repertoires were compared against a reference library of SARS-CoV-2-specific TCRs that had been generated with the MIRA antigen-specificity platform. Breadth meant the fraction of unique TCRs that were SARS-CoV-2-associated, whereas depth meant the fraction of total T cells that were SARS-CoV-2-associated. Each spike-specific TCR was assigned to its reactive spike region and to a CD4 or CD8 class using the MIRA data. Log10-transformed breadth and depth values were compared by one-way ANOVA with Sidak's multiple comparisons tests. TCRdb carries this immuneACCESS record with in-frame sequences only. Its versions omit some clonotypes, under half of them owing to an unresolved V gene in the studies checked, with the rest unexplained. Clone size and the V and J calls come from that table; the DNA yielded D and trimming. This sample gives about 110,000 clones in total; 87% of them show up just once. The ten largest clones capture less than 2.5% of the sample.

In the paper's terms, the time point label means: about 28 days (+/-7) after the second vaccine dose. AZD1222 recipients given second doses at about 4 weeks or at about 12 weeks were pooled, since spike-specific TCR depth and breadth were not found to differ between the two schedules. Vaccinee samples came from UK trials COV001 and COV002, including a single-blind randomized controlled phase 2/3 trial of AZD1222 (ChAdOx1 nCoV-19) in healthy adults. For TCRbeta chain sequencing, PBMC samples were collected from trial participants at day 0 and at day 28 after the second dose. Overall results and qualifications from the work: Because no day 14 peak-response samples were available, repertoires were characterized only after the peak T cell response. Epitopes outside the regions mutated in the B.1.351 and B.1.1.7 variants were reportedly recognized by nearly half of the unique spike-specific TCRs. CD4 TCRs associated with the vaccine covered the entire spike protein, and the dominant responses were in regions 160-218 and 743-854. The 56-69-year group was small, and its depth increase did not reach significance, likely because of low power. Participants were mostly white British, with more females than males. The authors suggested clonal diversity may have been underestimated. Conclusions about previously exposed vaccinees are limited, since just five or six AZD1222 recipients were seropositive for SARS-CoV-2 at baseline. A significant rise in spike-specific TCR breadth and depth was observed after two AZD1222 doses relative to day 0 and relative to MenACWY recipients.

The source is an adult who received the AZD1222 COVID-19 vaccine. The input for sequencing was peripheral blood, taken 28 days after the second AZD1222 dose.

The CDR3 corresponds to CASSSQGKGGEKLFF. The nucleotide sequence is TGTGCCAGCAGCTCACAGGGGAAAGGGGGTGAAAAACTGTTTTTT. Rearrangement joined TRBV3-1 (or the pseudogene TRBV3-2) to TRBJ1-4; 7 bases in the junction line up with TRBD1. CDR3 length: 15 amino acids, cysteine to phenylalanine. Only the CDR3 part of the read is kept: 45 bases, read in frame from the first base. The germline V end is reduced by 5 bases and the J end by 7 bases; junction bases left unmatched: 10. Based on the germline V gene (reference sequence), the CDR1 and CDR2 sequences are LGHDT and YNNKEL.